The subject of this entry is one TCR beta chain. For unsorted samples, genomic DNA was extracted from about 95 million PBMCs. CDR3 length: 15 residues. Trimming left V 3 bases short and J 1 base short, with 11 bases between. Germline V gene lookup returns CDR1 SGDLS and CDR2 YYNGEE. Measured with immunoSEQ multiplex PCR; TCRdb has only the in-frame clones, and not every one. The table shows about 530,000 clones, with about 80% occurring only once. The entry originates in a study of shared clonotypes between healthy human individuals. Sequencing input: PBMCs. The J gene is TRBJ1-5, the V gene TRBV9; D is perhaps TRBD1 (5 bases). This clonotype was obtained from a woman aged 35 to 49 in good health. Some clones in this sample may be carry-over from other donors' samples. The CDR3 region has the DNA TGTGCCAGCAGCGCCTCAGAGGGGAGCAATCAGCCCCAGCATTTT. Residues: CASSASEGSNQPQHF.